The source of this T cell receptor (beta chain) is a study of T cell responses to AZD1222 COVID-19 vaccine. CDR3 length: 15 residues. After removal of 5 bases from V and 10 bases from J, the junction contained 11 bases not matched to a gene. Germline V gene lookup returns CDR1 KGHDR and CDR2 SFDVKD. Profiled with immunoSEQ multiplex PCR; TCRdb holds only in-frame clones, not every one. Of about 110,000 clones listed, roughly 90% are singletons. The chain recombines TRBV24-1 with TRBJ1-2, with 11 bases fitting TRBD1. This TCR derives from an adult in good health. The source was peripheral blood, collected on day 0 of AZD1222 vaccination. CDR3 DNA sequence: TGTGCCACCAGTGCCGGACAGGGGGCCGGCCATGACTACACCTTC. This gives the protein CATSAGQGAGHDYTF.